This T cell receptor beta chain was found in a study of early T cells in non-severe SARS-CoV-2 infection. Overall study findings and caveats: A preference for anti-spike CD8 responses marked VDJdb matching, which missed private and CD4 specificities.

In the library, individual cDNA molecules carried attached unique molecular identifiers. TCRdb itself ran the 5' RACE reads through MiXCR, one entry per CDR3 protein. The data show under 70,000 distinct CDR3 sequences, with approximately 6% seen just once and approximately 3.6% held by the top ten. This clonotype was seen many times. The antigen is not known. The CDR3 is made up of 15 amino acids. Germline trimming cut 3 bases from V and 2 bases from J; bases unmatched to any gene: 5. Germline V gene lookup returns CDR1 SGDLS and CDR2 YYNGEE. This clonotype was sampled from an adult who was a healthcare worker with PCR-confirmed SARS-CoV-2 infection or an uninfected control (not recorded which). The chain joins TRBV9 to TRBJ2-7; 10 bases align to TRBD1. Sequencing used whole blood, obtained at baseline. The CDR3 region has the DNA TGTGCCAGCAGCGCAGGACAGGGGGAAACCTACGAGCAGTACTTC. The encoded protein is CASSAGQGETYEQYF.